This TCR beta chain originates from a study of cytomegalovirus exposure and HLA in healthy donors. Points from the study as a whole: Specificity for CMV antigens was confirmed in vitro for a few of the CMV-associated chains. In a later analysis, common viral pathogens appeared linked to several of the most significant clusters.

PCR primers comprised 60 Vbeta and 13 Jbeta primers. TCRdb keeps only in-frame clones here, not all; method: immunoSEQ multiplex PCR. This table holds about 60,000 clones, around 80% found once. The donors gave bone marrow, and they were healthy. This clone was seen a few times. Its target is not known. The origin of this receptor is a woman aged 25 to 45 in good health and CMV-seronegative. Source material: PBMCs.

The CDR3 sequence: CSATPGGEQFF. CDR3 bases: TGCAGTGCTACGCCAGGGGGTGAGCAGTTCTTC. The chain recombines TRBV20-1 with TRBJ2-1; 7 positions match TRBD1. The CDR3 is 11 residues long. The V segment lost 4 bases and the J segment 9 bases; nucleotides outside the gene matches: 3. CDR1 and CDR2 from the germline V gene are DFQATT and SNEGSKA (reference sequence).